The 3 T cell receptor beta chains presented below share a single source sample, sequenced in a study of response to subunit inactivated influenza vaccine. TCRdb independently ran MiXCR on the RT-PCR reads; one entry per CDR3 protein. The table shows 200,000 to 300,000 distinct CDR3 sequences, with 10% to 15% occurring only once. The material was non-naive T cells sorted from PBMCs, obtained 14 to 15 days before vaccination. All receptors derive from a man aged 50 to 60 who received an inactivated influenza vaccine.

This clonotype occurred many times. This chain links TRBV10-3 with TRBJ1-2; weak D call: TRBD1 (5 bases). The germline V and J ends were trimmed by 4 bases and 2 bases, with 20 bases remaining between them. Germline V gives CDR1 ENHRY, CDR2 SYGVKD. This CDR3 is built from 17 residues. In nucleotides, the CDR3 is TGTGCCATCAGTGGAACTACTCGGACAACCTTAAACTATGGCTACACCTTC. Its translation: CAISGTTRTTLNYGYTF.

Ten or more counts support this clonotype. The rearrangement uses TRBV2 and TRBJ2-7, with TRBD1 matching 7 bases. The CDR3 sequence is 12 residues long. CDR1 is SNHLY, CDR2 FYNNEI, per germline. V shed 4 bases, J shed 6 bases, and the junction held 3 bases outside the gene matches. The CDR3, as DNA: TGTGCCAGCAGTGTGGACAGGCGCGAGCAGTACTTC. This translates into CASSVDRREQYF.

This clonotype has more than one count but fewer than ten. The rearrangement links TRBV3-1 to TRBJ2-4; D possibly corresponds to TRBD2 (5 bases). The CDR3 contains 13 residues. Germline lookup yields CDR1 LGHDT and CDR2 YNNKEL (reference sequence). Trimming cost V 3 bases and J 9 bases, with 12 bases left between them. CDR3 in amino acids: CASSHSAETIQYF. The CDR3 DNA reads TGTGCCAGCAGCCATAGCGCGGAAACCATTCAGTACTTC. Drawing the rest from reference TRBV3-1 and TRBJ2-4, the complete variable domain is DTAVSQTPKYLVTQMGNDKSIKCEQNLGHDTMYWYKQDSKKFLKIMFSYNNKELIINETVPNRFSPKSPDKAHLNLHINSLELGDSAVYFCASSHSAETIQYFGAGTRLSVL.